The 32 T cell receptor beta chains listed next were all sequenced from one sample in a study of cytomegalovirus exposure and HLA in healthy donors. Researchers ran the PCR with 60 Vbeta and 13 Jbeta primers. Clones were read by immunoSEQ multiplex PCR, and TCRdb kept only the in-frame ones, dropping some. The sample lists about 240,000 clones, roughly 85% occurring once. The sample was PBMCs. Source of these receptors: a girl aged 2 to 9 in good health and CMV-seronegative.

The gene calls are TRBV19 and TRBJ2-5; 10 bases agree with TRBD2. V lost 6 bases and J lost 0; bases outside the gene matches: 7. The CDR3 loop spans 16 amino acids. Germline lookup yields CDR1 LNHDA and CDR2 SQIVND (reference sequence). The CDR3 sequence is CASSPTSGVYQETQYF. The CDR3 DNA is TGTGCCAGTAGCCCCACTAGCGGGGTATACCAAGAGACCCAGTACTTC.

The chain joins TRBV5-1 to TRBJ2-5; tentative D call: TRBD1 (5 bases). There are 14 residues in the CDR3. The germline V gene encodes CDR1 SGHRS and CDR2 YFSETQ. Between the trimmed V and J ends, which lost 5 bases and 1 base, there was a span of 12 bases. The CDR3 DNA reads TGCGCCAGCAGTAAGACAGTGGCCCAAGAGACCCAGTACTTC. This codes for CASSKTVAQETQYF.

The V call is TRBV7-9, the J call TRBJ1-1; D might be TRBD1 (5 bases). Germline values: CDR1 SEHNR, CDR2 FQNEAQ (reference sequence). This CDR3 contains 15 residues. V lost 5 bases to trimming and J lost 0 bases, with 13 bases between them. CDR3 loop: CASSALRTLNTEAFF. CDR3 DNA: TGTGCCAGCAGCGCCCTCCGGACACTGAACACTGAAGCTTTCTTT.

This clone has just a few counts. CDR3 in DNA: TGTGCCAGCAGCTCCGCGGGAGGAGGGGAGCAGTACTTC. It translates to CASSSAGGGEQYF. This chain uses TRBV11-2 with TRBJ2-7, with 8 bases aligning to TRBD2. Germline CDR1 and CDR2: SGHAT and FQNNGV. The junction had 6 bases not matched to a gene; V was cut back by 4 bases and J by 7 bases. CDR3 length: 13 residues.

The rearrangement uses TRBV7-9 and TRBJ1-4; 7 bases agree with TRBD1. Germline assignment: CDR1 SEHNR and CDR2 FQNEAQ (reference sequence). The V segment lost 2 bases and the J segment 5 bases; nucleotides outside the gene matches: 2. The CDR3 extends over 14 amino acids. The CDR3 region is CASSLKQGNEKLFF. CDR3 bases: TGTGCCAGCAGCTTAAAACAGGGGAATGAAAAACTGTTTTTT.

The J gene is TRBJ1-3, the V gene TRBV5-1; possible D gene TRBD1, 5 bases. There are 16 residues in the CDR3. Germline CDR1 and CDR2: SGHRS and YFSETQ. The V gene lost 0 bases and the J gene lost 0 bases, with 10 bases spanning the gap. The CDR3 DNA follows: TGCGCCAGCAGCTTGGAGGGGTTTAGCTCTGGAAACACCATATATTTT. This codes for CASSLEGFSSGNTIYF.

The V and J genes are TRBV6-1 and TRBJ2-7; D gene ambiguous. Looked up from germline, CDR1 is MNHNS and CDR2 is SASEGT. This CDR3 is built from 12 residues. V lost 2 bases and J lost 5, with 7 bases in between. CDR3 sequence reads: CASSEIWHEQYF. The CDR3 region has the DNA TGTGCCAGCAGTGAAATCTGGCACGAGCAGTACTTC.

This sequence joins TRBV7-2 and TRBJ2-3; 14 positions match TRBD2. With V trimmed by 3 bases and J by 4 bases, 3 bases remained unmatched. There are 16 residues in the CDR3. The V gene's germline CDR1 is SGHTA and CDR2 FQGNSA. CDR3: CASSFRLAGGPDTQYF. The CDR3, as DNA: TGTGCCAGCAGCTTCCGACTAGCGGGGGGGCCAGATACGCAGTATTTT.

This sequence joins TRBV9 and TRBJ1-6; 10 nucleotides align to TRBD1. CDR1 is SGDLS, CDR2 YYNGEE, per germline. The trim removed 4 bases at V and 9 bases at J, leaving 13 bases unmatched. The CDR3 runs to 17 residues. Here the CDR3 reads CASSPRGGTGALSPLHF. The CDR3 coding sequence is TGTGCCAGCAGCCCGCGAGGGGGGACAGGGGCACTTTCACCCCTCCACTTT.

Here the CDR3 reads CASSLAASGSDEQFF. The CDR3 DNA sequence: TGCGCCAGCAGCTTGGCGGCTAGCGGGAGCGATGAGCAGTTCTTC. The chain recombines TRBV5-1 with TRBJ2-1; TRBD2 agrees at 10 bases. The CDR3 extends over 15 amino acids. Germline loops: CDR1 SGHRS, CDR2 YFSETQ. The V gene end was trimmed by 0 bases and the J gene end by 8 bases; junction bases not matched to a gene: 5.

J is TRBJ1-4 and V is TRBV14, with a tentative D call TRBD1 (5 bases). The V end was cut by 5 bases, the J end by 11 bases, with 18 bases between. Germline CDR1 reads SGHDN; CDR2 reads FVKESK. The CDR3 length is 14 residues. CDR3 sequence: CASSTGSGRDKLFF. CDR3 DNA sequence: TGTGCCAGCAGCACCGGCTCAGGGAGGGACAAACTGTTTTTT.

As to this clone: Germline is not matched at one junction end, which may reflect a read error. At the DNA level, this CDR3 is encoded by other sequences in the same sample as well. The chain has TRBV6-1 and TRBJ2-7, with 7 positions matching TRBD2. This CDR3 contains 13 residues. Germline V gene sequence: CDR1 MNHNS, CDR2 SASEGT. The CDR3 DNA sequence: TGTGCCAGTAGTGAGCGGGACTCCTACGAGCAGTACTTC. Protein sequence: CASSERDSYEQYF.

This clone occurred once. The chain joins TRBV19 to TRBJ2-4, with 8 bases fitting TRBD2. With 5 bases clipped from V and 10 bases from J, the junction kept 10 bases outside the gene matches. The CDR3 is made up of 14 amino acids. Germline loops: CDR1 LNHDA, CDR2 SQIVND (reference sequence). The CDR3 protein is CASSEREPLGIQYF. CDR3 bases: TGTGCCAGTAGTGAGCGGGAGCCCCTTGGGATTCAGTACTTC.

The genes are TRBV30 and TRBJ1-5; D remains unclear. Germline-derived CDR1 and CDR2 are GTSNPN and SVGIG (reference sequence). This CDR3 region has 14 residues. Trimming took 0 bases from V and 1 from J, leaving 7 bases between them. In DNA form, the CDR3 reads TGTGCCTGGAGTGTCCTATTCAGCAATCAGCCCCAGCATTTT. Protein: CAWSVLFSNQPQHF.

The chain has TRBV19 and TRBJ1-1; no clear D. Germline V gene lookup returns CDR1 LNHDA and CDR2 SQIVND (reference sequence). CDR3 length equals 15 residues. Deletions cut 4 bases from V and 1 base from J, with 13 bases between. The CDR3 sequence is CASSTPATGNTEAFF. CDR3 nucleotides: TGTGCCAGTAGTACTCCCGCCACCGGGAACACTGAAGCTTTCTTT.

V gene TRBV25-1 combines with J gene TRBJ2-3; D not certain. The CDR3 covers 12 residues. The V gene lost 5 bases and the J gene lost 4 bases, with 7 bases spanning the gap. The germline V gene encodes CDR1 MGHDK and CDR2 SYGVNS. The CDR3 DNA reads TGTGCCAGCAGTCCCAATCCAGATACGCAGTATTTT. It translates to CASSPNPDTQYF.

This clone was observed a few times. This chain joins TRBV5-1 and TRBJ2-5, with TRBD1 matching over 7 bases. After removal of 4 bases from V and 4 bases from J, the junction contained 4 bases not matched to a gene. CDR1 SGHRS and CDR2 YFSETQ come from the germline V gene. The CDR3 is 13 amino acids. The DNA for the CDR3 is TGCGCCAGCAGCCAGGGACAGAGAGAGACCCAGTACTTC. Amino acid sequence: CASSQGQRETQYF.

The chain joins TRBV5-6 to TRBJ2-7; 7 bases are shared with TRBD1. The CDR3 has 11 residues. With 2 bases clipped from V and 9 bases from J, the junction kept 2 bases outside the gene matches. Germline V gene lookup returns CDR1 SGHDT and CDR2 YYEEEE. In DNA, the CDR3 is TGTGCCAGCAGCTTTCGACAGGGGCAGTACTTC. This encodes CASSFRQGQYF.

The chain joins TRBV7-9 to TRBJ2-5, with 9 bases that match TRBD2. Germline lookup yields CDR1 SEHNR and CDR2 FQNEAQ (reference sequence). The CDR3 totals 17 residues. V lost 9 bases and J lost 6; bases outside the gene matches: 20. The CDR3 coding sequence is TGTGCCAGTAGCCAGAGGGGTAGCGGGAGTTCTATAAAGACCCAGTACTTC. This translates into CASSQRGSGSSIKTQYF.

V gene TRBV5-6 combines with J gene TRBJ1-2; D gene unclear. The germline gives CDR1 SGHDT, CDR2 YYEEEE. V dropped 8 bases and J dropped 7 bases, with 15 bases sitting between them. The CDR3 is made up of 12 amino acids. The CDR3 is CASTREGGGYTF. The CDR3 nucleotides read TGTGCCAGTACCCGTGAGGGTGGTGGCTACACCTTC.

V and J are TRBV11-2 and TRBJ1-6; 8 nucleotides match TRBD1. Germline CDR1 SGHAT, CDR2 FQNNGV. V dropped 5 bases and J dropped 8; count of bases not matched to a gene: 5. This CDR3 is built from 14 residues. The CDR3 DNA is TGTGCCAGCAGCCGGACAGGGAACTATTCACCCCTCCACTTT. Protein product: CASSRTGNYSPLHF.

The chain is built from TRBV19 and TRBJ1-1; 9 bases are shared with TRBD1. The CDR3 loop spans 13 amino acids. The J segment lost 4 bases and the V segment lost 5 bases, leaving 2 bases of the junction unmatched. Germline assignment: CDR1 LNHDA and CDR2 SQIVND (reference sequence). CDR3 sequence reads: CASSATGGTEAFF. Written as DNA, the CDR3 is TGTGCCAGTAGTGCGACAGGGGGCACTGAAGCTTTCTTT.

The chain links TRBV5-5 to TRBJ2-3; TRBD2 is a possible D gene (6 bases). The CDR3 runs 13 residues. V lost 1 base, J lost 6 bases, and 9 bases lay in between. Looked up from germline, CDR1 is SGHKS and CDR2 is YYEKEE (reference sequence). CDR3 loop: CASSLLSGDTQYF. CDR3 DNA: TGTGCCAGCAGCTTGCTGAGCGGGGATACGCAGTATTTT.

This chain links TRBV27 with TRBJ2-4, with D uncertain. Per the germline V gene, CDR1 is MNHEY and CDR2 is SMNVEV (reference sequence). V shed 6 bases and J shed 2 bases, with 17 bases lying between them. This CDR3 is 16 amino acids long. This CDR3 reads CASRCDELDTKNIQYF. CDR3 coding DNA: TGTGCCAGCAGGTGTGACGAGCTAGATACCAAAAACATTCAGTACTTC.

The chain carries TRBV29-1 and TRBJ2-2; 7 bases agree with TRBD2. The CDR3 totals 14 residues. V trimming: 6 bases; J trimming: 5 bases; junction bases outside the gene matches: 9. Germline V CDR1 and CDR2: SQVTM, ANQGSEA. The CDR3 DNA sequence: TGCAGCGTCGGGGGGTTAGCCTGGACCGGGGAGCTGTTTTTT. Amino acid sequence: CSVGGLAWTGELFF.

The chain carries TRBV30 and TRBJ2-5; D might be TRBD2 (6 bases). The J call may be incorrect, as the DNA end agrees better with TRBJ2-7. There are 14 residues in the CDR3. The germline gives CDR1 GTSNPN, CDR2 SVGIG (reference sequence). The CDR3 DNA is TGTGCCTGGAGTATAGGAGGGCACCTCTACGAGCAGTACTTC. This translates into CAWSIGGHLYEQYF.

This chain connects TRBV2 to TRBJ1-6; 7 bases are a match to TRBD1. The V gene end was trimmed by 8 bases and the J gene end by 5 bases; junction bases not matched to a gene: 6. This CDR3 comprises 14 residues. The V gene's germline CDR1 is SNHLY and CDR2 FYNNEI. The CDR3 coding sequence is TGTGCCAGCTCCCGGGACAGCGATAATTCACCCCTCCACTTT. Amino acids: CASSRDSDNSPLHF.

Note on this clone: Other DNA sequences in this sample translate to the same CDR3. This chain links TRBV27 with TRBJ2-7, with 7 bases aligning to TRBD2. The V segment lost 5 bases and the J segment 3 bases; nucleotides outside the gene matches: 1. CDR1 is MNHEY, CDR2 SMNVEV, per germline (reference sequence). This CDR3 comprises 12 residues. CDR3 DNA sequence: TGTGCCAGCAGTGGCGGGGGCTACGAGCAGTACTTC. It yields the protein CASSGGGYEQYF.

This sequence joins TRBV7-3 and TRBJ2-3; TRBD2 matches at 7 bases. Germline V gene sequence: CDR1 SGHTA, CDR2 FQGTGA. V was clipped by 5 bases and J by 3 bases; unmatched bases: 14. The CDR3 consists of 17 residues. CDR3: CASSRERGVGATDTQYF. CDR3 nucleotides: TGTGCCAGCAGCAGAGAACGGGGGGTAGGTGCGACAGATACGCAGTATTTT.

This chain joins TRBV7-9 and TRBJ2-5; D possibly corresponds to TRBD2 (5 bases). With 3 bases removed from V and 0 bases from J, the gap between germline ends came to 11 bases. Germline CDR1 SEHNR, CDR2 FQNEAQ (reference sequence). The CDR3 sequence is 15 residues long. The CDR3 DNA sequence: TGTGCCAGCAGCTTCGGGAAGCGGTACCAAGAGACCCAGTACTTC. Its translation is CASSFGKRYQETQYF.

V and J are TRBV6-1 and TRBJ2-5; 9 bases agree with TRBD1. The V segment lost 5 bases and the J segment 4 bases; nucleotides outside the gene matches: 5. Germline CDR1 and CDR2: MNHNS and SASEGT. CDR3 length: 14 residues. The CDR3 nucleotides read TGTGCCAGCAGTACCGGGACAGGGACAGAGACCCAGTACTTC. As protein: CASSTGTGTETQYF.

V gene TRBV2 combines with J gene TRBJ1-5; D perhaps matches TRBD1 (6 bases). The CDR3 has 16 residues. Germline assignment: CDR1 SNHLY and CDR2 FYNNEI. V was clipped by 0 bases and J by 7 bases, with 16 bases between them. The CDR3: CASSEAPLAGVQPQHF. The CDR3 region has the DNA TGTGCCAGCAGTGAAGCGCCTCTGGCAGGGGTCCAGCCCCAGCATTTT.